This T cell receptor (beta chain) comes out of a study of blood T cells in healthy people across ages. It was with a sample-barcoded 5' primer and a J-beta primer mix that a second PCR of roughly 7 to 12 cycles was run. TCRdb analysed the 5' RACE reads with MiXCR anew, one entry per CDR3 protein. Among about 930,000 distinct CDR3 sequences listed, about 27% were seen once. The CDR3 length is 12 residues. CDR1 is LNHNV, CDR2 YYDKDF, per germline (reference sequence). These data also featured in a second study, about T cells of mothers and their children.

Sequenced input: blood. The clonotype originates from a woman in her thirties or forties in good health. The V gene is TRBV15, the J gene TRBJ2-7; D is unclear. The J call is uncertain, as TRBJ2-5 better fits the DNA end. The CDR3 coding sequence is TGTGCCACCAGCAGTGGCGGTGAGACCCAGTACTTC. Translating gives CATSSGGETQYF.